This T cell receptor (beta chain) was captured by sequencing in a study of Ad26.COV2.S vaccination and SARS-CoV-2 variants. Treatment described: roughly 19 received Ad26.COV2.S at low or high dose, single or two shots; about 5 received placebo; per-sample allocation not given. Sampling was performed 63 days after the first vaccine or placebo injection. Sequenced by immunoSEQ multiplex PCR; TCRdb stores in-frame clones only, minus some. The sample carries 400,000 to 500,000 clones, about 91% recorded once. Trimming took off 3 bases at V and 8 bases at J, with 20 bases between the two ends. Germline V gene sequence: CDR1 SGHRS, CDR2 YFSETQ. The CDR3 is 15 residues long. Study results and limitations: Analyses of TCR breadth and depth may have underestimated total T cell responses. Reportedly, spike-specific CD8+ and CD4+ T cell responses achieved substantial breadth once vaccination had taken place.

Notes on this clone: The antigen is undetermined.

This rearrangement joins TRBV5-1 to TRBJ2-5, with D possibly TRBD2 on 5 matching bases. This specimen consisted of peripheral blood, obtained in a trial of Ad26.COV2.S vaccine versus placebo. The TCR sequence derives from a person aged 18-65 years who received the Ad26.COV2.S COVID-19 vaccine or a placebo. As DNA, the CDR3 is TGCGCCAGCAGCTCGGCGGAGCCCCCGGGGAATACCCAGTACTTC. It is translated as CASSSAEPPGNTQYF.